This T cell receptor beta chain originates from a study of molecular identifiers for immune sequencing clone quantification (dated by TCRdb to 2016 to 2019). Background on the whole study: For a replicate experiment, RNA from 20,000 or 100,000 naive CD8 T cells was divided into five aliquots, and four of the five aliquots were sequenced. This methods study used CD8 T cells to benchmark TCR RNA copy counting and molecular-identifier clustering-based TCR repertoire sequencing (MIDCIRS).

The library was obtained by PCR. The instrument given in TCRdb is NextSeq 500. Bulk TCR libraries were generated as previously described, with the TCR primers listed in Table S5 used. Total RNA was purified with the Qiagen AllPrep DNA/RNA kit. Reads from multiple sequencing runs of the same library were pooled before analysis. Per the authors' processing: Only reads with exact TCR constant sequence were kept, trimmed to 150 nt, and grouped by their 12-nt molecular barcodes. Within each barcode group, reads were sub-clustered at a 15% Levenshtein threshold, and quality-weighted consensus sequences were built per RNA molecule. Non-functional sequences were removed, as were lower-count sequences one edit away from another. Barcode sub-clusters with fewer than 20% of the maximum read count were removed, based on fitting two negative binomial distributions. TCRdb reanalyzed the raw reads on its own, using fastp at Q25 for trimming and MiXCR for clone calling, and kept in-frame beta chains. Each record represents a unique CDR3 protein, reported with the most common genes and DNA among its rows. The V and J calls here are based on TCRdb, not the publication. The sample profile shows hundreds of thousands of distinct CDR3 sequences; over 25% of them were found once. Of the sample, about 0.8% is held by the ten largest clones.

Many counts were recorded for this clonotype. Its antigen is unknown. No qualities accompany the bases; no much larger clone lies one base away. Findings and caveats that apply to the study as a whole: Without barcode sub-clustering, chimeric consensus sequences inflated TCR diversity; chimeras reached as high as 47%. Modeling gave roughly 3 recovered TCR RNA copies per cell versus about 10 by digital PCR, implying about 30% capture efficiency. Highly expanded clone sizes could be underestimated because identical TCR molecules may share a barcode. Spiked-in Jurkat TCR RNA equivalent to a single cell was reported to be detectable even among approximately 1 million naive CD8 T cells. The naive libraries included spiked-in Jurkat TCR RNA (fewer than 11 copies' worth), and this Jurkat TCR RNA is not part of the donor repertoire. In CMV-specific effector cells, clones with more than 20 RNA copies accounted for over 97% of molecules, whereas in naive cells such clones accounted for under 1%.

Naive CD8 T cell libraries were made from roughly 21,000 to 960,000 sorted cells using 10%, 30% or 50% of purified RNA. On a BD FACSAria II, naive CD8 T cells were FACS-sorted as CD8+CD4-CCR7+CD45RA+ and collected into RLT Plus buffer. To test detection sensitivity, Jurkat RNA equal to ten TCR copies was added to samples of about 19,000-1,100,000 naive CD8 T cells. Enrichment of CD8 T cells was done with RosetteSep CD8+ T Cell Enrichment Cocktail plus Ficoll-Paque, and ACK red cell lysis came afterward. This TCR was recovered from a human donor in good health. Some libraries in this study had Jurkat cell RNA spiked in. Sequencing was done on a sample of naive CD8+ T cells from blood, with Jurkat cell RNA spiked in. Read against the paper, the sample's cell subset or site label means: FACS-sorted CD8+CD4-CCR7+CD45RA+ naive T cells.

The CDR3 region reads CASSLGGGEDTQYF. Here is the DNA: TGTGCCAGCAGCTTGGGCGGGGGAGAAGATACGCAGTATTTT. The sequence joins TRBV7-9 to TRBJ2-3; 7 central bases correspond to TRBD2. Compared with germline, V lacks 3 bases and J lacks 5 bases; bases without a gene match: 5. Reading the germline V gene (reference sequence) gives CDR1 SEHNR and CDR2 FQNEAQ. The CDR3 sequence holds 14 residues, the cysteine and phenylalanine included. The read is trimmed to its CDR3 DNA, 42 bases read in frame from base 1.